This entry lists 23 T cell receptor beta chains sequenced from one sample in a study of blood T cells in healthy people across ages. A second PCR of 7 to 11 cycles used a sample-barcoded 5' primer and a J-beta primer mix. TCRdb re-analysed the 5' RACE reads in MiXCR, keeping a single row per CDR3 protein. The table lists about 1.8 million distinct CDR3 sequences, 49% of them singletons. The specimen sequenced was blood. These receptor sequences come from a woman between 40 and 50 years old in good health.

Comment on this clonotype: The junction does not match germline at one end; this may be a read error. The chain carries TRBV6-1 and TRBJ1-2; possible D gene TRBD1, 6 bases. This CDR3 contains 14 residues. The germline gives CDR1 MNHNS, CDR2 SASEGT. The CDR3, as DNA: TGTGCCAGCAGTGACAGGGGATTGGACTATGGCTGCACCTTC. It encodes CASSDRGLDYGCTF.

The chain employs TRBV12-3 or TRBV12-4 and TRBJ1-1, with D unclear. V was trimmed by 3 bases and J by 1 base, leaving 6 bases between them. The CDR3 spans 13 residues. CDR3 nucleotides: TGTGCCAGCAGTTTTTCCAGGAACACTGAAGCTTTCTTT. Its protein product is CASSFSRNTEAFF.

The chain links TRBV6-2 or TRBV6-3 to TRBJ2-4; D unclear. The CDR3 is made up of 12 amino acids. Trimming pared 6 bases from V and 6 bases from J, leaving 9 bases between. Germline CDR1 reads MNHEY; CDR2 reads SVGEGT. The CDR3 sequence is CASSTGLNIQYF. CDR3 bases: TGTGCCAGCAGCACCGGGCTAAACATTCAGTACTTC.

This sequence joins TRBV12-3 or TRBV12-4 and TRBJ1-1; D not certain. This CDR3 is built from 13 residues. V was cut by 11 bases and J by 6 bases, with 19 bases left in between. CDR3 sequence reads: CAGTHGGISEAFF. DNA of the CDR3: TGTGCCGGCACCCACGGAGGGATCTCTGAAGCTTTCTTT.

The V gene is TRBV6-5, the J gene TRBJ2-4; 7 bases line up with TRBD1. The DNA matches TRBJ2-7 better at its end, which makes the J call doubtful. The CDR3 length is 15 residues. In germline, CDR1 is MNHEY, CDR2 SVGAGI. CDR3 amino acids: CASNFDRAPLNEQYF. In DNA, the CDR3 is TGTGCCAGCAATTTCGACAGGGCTCCGTTAAACGAGCAGTACTTC.

The chain joins TRBV27 to TRBJ1-2, with 7 bases aligning to TRBD1. The junction had 10 bases not matched to a gene; V was cut back by 1 base and J by 8 bases. CDR3 length: 15 amino acids. Germline V lookup: CDR1 MNHEY, CDR2 SMNVEV (reference sequence). The CDR3 nucleotides are TGTGCCAGCAGTTTATTTCTTCAGGGGGGTTCGGGCTACACCTTC. It yields the protein CASSLFLQGGSGYTF.

The DNA of the CDR3 is TGTGCCAGCAGCCCCTCCGGGACTAGCGGAAACACCGGGGAGCTGTTTTTT. Translating it yields CASSPSGTSGNTGELFF. The chain couples TRBV4-2 to TRBJ2-2; 11 bases are shared with TRBD2. This CDR3 is built from 17 residues. The J segment lost 2 bases and the V segment lost 4 bases, leaving 6 bases of the junction unmatched. Germline-derived CDR1 and CDR2 are LGHNA and YNFKEQ.

The chain links TRBV14 to TRBJ2-1; 8 bases map to TRBD1. The J segment lost 8 bases and the V segment lost 1 base, leaving 7 bases of the junction unmatched. The CDR3 length is 15 residues. Germline-derived CDR1 and CDR2 are SGHDN and FVKESK. CDR3 coding DNA: TGTGCCAGCAGCCAAGGGGCAGGGGGCGAGTATGAGCAGTTCTTC. Amino acids: CASSQGAGGEYEQFF.

To note about this clonotype: One end of the junction varies from germline; a read error may be responsible. The chain uses TRBV29-1 and TRBJ2-1; 10 positions match TRBD1. Germline values: CDR1 SQVTM, CDR2 ANQGSEA. This CDR3 has 14 amino acids. CDR3 sequence (DNA): TGCGGCGTTGAAGACAGGGGGCGGGCCAATGAGCAGTTCTTC. Protein product: CGVEDRGRANEQFF.

This clonotype was counted between two and nine times. J is TRBJ2-5 and V is TRBV5-1, with 10 bases aligning to TRBD2. The germline CDR1 and CDR2 sequences are SGHRS and YFSETQ. The CDR3 is 15 residues long. Trimming at V came to 10 bases and at J to 1 base, leaving 10 bases not matched to a gene. The CDR3 protein is CAGGGTSVIQETQYF. The CDR3 DNA sequence: TGCGCCGGCGGGGGGACTAGCGTAATCCAAGAGACCCAGTACTTC.

This chain joins TRBV27 and TRBJ2-5; TRBD2 matches at 9 bases. The end of the DNA aligns better with TRBJ2-7, so the J call may be wrong. From germline, CDR1 is MNHEY and CDR2 SMNVEV (reference sequence). The CDR3 is made up of 16 amino acids. For the CDR3, the DNA is TGTGCCAGCAGTTTATTAGGGCGGGGGGGCCAGAACGAGCAGTACTTC. Amino acid sequence: CASSLLGRGGQNEQYF.

This clonotype was counted a few times. A read error may account for a junction end that differs from germline. The chain employs TRBV6-2 or TRBV6-3 and TRBJ2-7; TRBD2 matches at 7 bases. This CDR3 spans 17 amino acids. Germline V gene data show CDR1 as MNHEY and CDR2 as SVGEGT. This CDR3 reads CASSYSHITRLAWEQYF. DNA of the CDR3: TGTGCTAGCAGTTACTCTCACATTACCCGACTAGCATGGGAGCAGTACTTC.

This clonotype was found a few times. The chain links TRBV5-1 to TRBJ1-1, with a tentative D call TRBD1 (6 bases). The germline V gene has CDR1 SGHRS and CDR2 YFSETQ. Deletions cut 4 bases from V and 9 bases from J, with 10 bases between. The CDR3 extends over 11 amino acids. CDR3 in DNA: TGCGCCAGCAGCCAGGACAGCCAAGCTTTCTTT. Its protein is CASSQDSQAFF.

The chain links TRBV20-1 to TRBJ1-5, with 7 bases matching TRBD1. There are 15 residues in the CDR3. CDR1 and CDR2 (germline): DFQATT, SNEGSKA (reference sequence). Trimming removed 5 bases from V and 6 bases from J; junction bases left unmatched: 13. The chain's CDR3 is CSALIATGKGQPQHF. CDR3 nucleotide sequence: TGCAGTGCTCTCATCGCGACAGGGAAGGGTCAGCCCCAGCATTTT.

J is TRBJ2-7 and V is TRBV18; the match to TRBD1 covers 8 bases. The CDR3 consists of 15 residues. J was trimmed by 1 base and V by 5 bases; bases with no gene match: 7. CDR1 and CDR2 from the germline V gene are KGHSH and LQKENI. DNA for the CDR3: TGTGCCAGCTCAAGCACCAGGACAGGGTCCTACGAGCAGTACTTC. It encodes CASSSTRTGSYEQYF.

This clonotype was detected a few times. This sequence joins TRBV3-1 and TRBJ2-6; D gene unclear. Trimming took off 6 bases at V and 1 base at J, with 10 bases between the two ends. In germline, CDR1 is LGHDT, CDR2 YNNKEL (reference sequence). The CDR3 runs to 15 residues. The CDR3 sequence is CASSLGWSGANVLTF. The DNA of the CDR3 is TGTGCCAGCAGTCTAGGGTGGTCTGGGGCCAACGTCCTGACTTTC. The full variable domain, with the rest looked up from reference TRBV3-1 and TRBJ2-6, is DTAVSQTPKYLVTQMGNDKSIKCEQNLGHDTMYWYKQDSKKFLKIMFSYNNKELIINETVPNRFSPKSPDKAHLNLHINSLELGDSAVYFCASSLGWSGANVLTFGAGSRLTVL.

The chain is built from TRBV18 and TRBJ2-5; no reliable D call. Matching the DNA end better, TRBJ2-4 makes the J call doubtful. This CDR3 comprises 17 residues. Per the germline V gene, CDR1 is KGHSH and CDR2 is LQKENI. This chain's CDR3 is CASSPLTLGSTKNIQYF. The CDR3 DNA reads TGTGCCAGCTCACCCCTTACTCTAGGGTCAACCAAAAACATTCAGTACTTC.

This clonotype was counted only a few times. The chain has TRBV29-1 and TRBJ2-5; D possibly corresponds to TRBD2 (6 bases). V lost 4 bases to trimming and J lost 1 base, with 10 bases between them. CDR3 length equals 13 residues. CDR1 SQVTM and CDR2 ANQGSEA come from the germline V gene. The CDR3 nucleotides read TGCAGCGTTGCAAGCGGGTCCCAAGAGACCCAGTACTTC. It is translated as CSVASGSQETQYF.

This clonotype was recorded a few times. The rearrangement joins TRBV7-9 to TRBJ2-4; possibly TRBD1 or TRBD2 for D (5 bases each). The CDR3 loop spans 17 amino acids. Trimming removed 2 bases at V and 3 bases at J, with 17 bases between. Germline CDR1 SEHNR, CDR2 FQNEAQ (reference sequence). CDR3 DNA: TGTGCCAGCAGCTTACTATCGGGGCGCTTAGACAAAAACATTCAGTACTTC. This sequence encodes CASSLLSGRLDKNIQYF. Together with reference TRBV7-9 and TRBJ2-4, the CDR3 gives the full variable domain: DTGVSQNPRHKITKRGQNVTFRCDPISEHNRLYWYRQTLGQGPEFLTYFQNEAQLEKSRLLSDRFSAERPKGSFSTLEIQRTEQGDSAMYLCASSLLSGRLDKNIQYFGAGTRLSVL.

The V and J genes are TRBV6-6 and TRBJ1-2, with D possibly TRBD1 on 5 matching bases. Per the germline V gene, CDR1 is MNHNY and CDR2 is SVGAGI (reference sequence). V was clipped by 5 bases and J by 5 bases, with 15 bases between them. The CDR3 spans 14 residues. The CDR3 is CASSTPGTAYGYTF. The CDR3, as DNA: TGTGCCAGCAGTACCCCCGGGACTGCATATGGCTACACCTTC.

The chain has TRBV27 and TRBJ1-5, with D uncertain. This CDR3 has 14 amino acids. Germline V gene data show CDR1 as MNHEY and CDR2 as SMNVEV (reference sequence). V was pared by 4 bases and J by 0 bases, with 7 bases between. CDR3: CASSWRDSNQPQHF. DNA of the CDR3: TGTGCCAGCAGTTGGCGGGATAGCAATCAGCCCCAGCATTTT.

Worth noting for this clonotype: This likely comes from a read error, as the CDR3 has no conserved phenylalanine or tryptophan at its end. The chain joins TRBV9 to TRBJ1-2; no firm D call. This CDR3 spans 16 amino acids. Germline CDR1 reads SGDLS; CDR2 reads YYNGEE. With 0 bases removed from V and 2 bases from J, the gap between germline ends came to 14 bases. The DNA of the CDR3 is TGTGCCAGCAGCGTAGCCCAGGCCGTTACCAACTATGGCTACACCGTC. It codes for CASSVAQAVTNYGYTV.

The V gene is TRBV20-1, the J gene TRBJ2-4, with D possibly being TRBD2 (5 bases). Germline V gene lookup returns CDR1 DFQATT and CDR2 SNEGSKA (reference sequence). V was pared by 8 bases and J by 0 bases, with 14 bases between. The CDR3 consists of 14 residues. In nucleotides, the CDR3 is TGCAGTACCCACGGGAAAATAGCCAAAAACATTCAGTACTTC. Its protein product is CSTHGKIAKNIQYF.